This T cell receptor (beta chain) comes out of a study of T-cell reconstitution after alpha-beta-depleted transplantation in children. Germline V lookup: CDR1 SGHRS, CDR2 YFSETQ. This CDR3 has 16 amino acids. V was pared by 0 bases and J by 1 base, with 13 bases between. This clonotype has at least ten counts. This sample's TCRbeta library carried unique molecular identifier barcodes. TCRdb reanalysed the PCR reads using MiXCR and keeps one entry per CDR3 protein. The table lists around 100,000 distinct CDR3 sequences, about 6% of them singletons. The gene calls are TRBV5-1 and TRBJ1-1, with D unresolved. This sequence originates from a female patient aged 2-15 years who had a stem cell transplant for Fanconi anemia, so the T cells may come from the graft donor. The sequences come from PBMCs, mostly from graft donor cells, collected 60 days after TCRalphabeta/CD19-depleted stem cell transplant. CDR3 residues: CASSLGAVLGNTEAFF. The CDR3 DNA is TGCGCCAGCAGCTTGGGAGCCGTACTGGGGAACACTGAAGCTTTCTTT. Full variable domain (remainder filled in from reference TRBV5-1 and TRBJ1-1): KAGVTQTPRYLIKTRGQQVTLSCSPISGHRSVSWYQQTPGQGLQFLFEYFSETQRNKGNFPGRFSGRQFSNSRSEMNVSTLELGDSALYLCASSLGAVLGNTEAFFGQGTRLTVV.